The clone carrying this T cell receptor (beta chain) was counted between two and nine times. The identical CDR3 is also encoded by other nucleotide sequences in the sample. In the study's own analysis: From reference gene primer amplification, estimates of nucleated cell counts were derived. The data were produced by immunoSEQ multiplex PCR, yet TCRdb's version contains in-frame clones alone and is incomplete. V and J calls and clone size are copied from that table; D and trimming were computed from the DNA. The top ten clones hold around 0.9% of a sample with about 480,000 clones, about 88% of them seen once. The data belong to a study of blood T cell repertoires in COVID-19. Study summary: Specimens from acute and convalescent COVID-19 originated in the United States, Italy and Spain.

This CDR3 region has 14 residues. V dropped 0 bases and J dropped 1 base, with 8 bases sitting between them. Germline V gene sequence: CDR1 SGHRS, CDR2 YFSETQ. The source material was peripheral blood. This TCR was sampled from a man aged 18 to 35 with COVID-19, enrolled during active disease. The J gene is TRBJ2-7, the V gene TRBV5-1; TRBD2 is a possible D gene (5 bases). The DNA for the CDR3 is TGCGCCAGCAGCTTGGAGGGCGGGTCCTACGAGCAGTACTTC. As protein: CASSLEGGSYEQYF.